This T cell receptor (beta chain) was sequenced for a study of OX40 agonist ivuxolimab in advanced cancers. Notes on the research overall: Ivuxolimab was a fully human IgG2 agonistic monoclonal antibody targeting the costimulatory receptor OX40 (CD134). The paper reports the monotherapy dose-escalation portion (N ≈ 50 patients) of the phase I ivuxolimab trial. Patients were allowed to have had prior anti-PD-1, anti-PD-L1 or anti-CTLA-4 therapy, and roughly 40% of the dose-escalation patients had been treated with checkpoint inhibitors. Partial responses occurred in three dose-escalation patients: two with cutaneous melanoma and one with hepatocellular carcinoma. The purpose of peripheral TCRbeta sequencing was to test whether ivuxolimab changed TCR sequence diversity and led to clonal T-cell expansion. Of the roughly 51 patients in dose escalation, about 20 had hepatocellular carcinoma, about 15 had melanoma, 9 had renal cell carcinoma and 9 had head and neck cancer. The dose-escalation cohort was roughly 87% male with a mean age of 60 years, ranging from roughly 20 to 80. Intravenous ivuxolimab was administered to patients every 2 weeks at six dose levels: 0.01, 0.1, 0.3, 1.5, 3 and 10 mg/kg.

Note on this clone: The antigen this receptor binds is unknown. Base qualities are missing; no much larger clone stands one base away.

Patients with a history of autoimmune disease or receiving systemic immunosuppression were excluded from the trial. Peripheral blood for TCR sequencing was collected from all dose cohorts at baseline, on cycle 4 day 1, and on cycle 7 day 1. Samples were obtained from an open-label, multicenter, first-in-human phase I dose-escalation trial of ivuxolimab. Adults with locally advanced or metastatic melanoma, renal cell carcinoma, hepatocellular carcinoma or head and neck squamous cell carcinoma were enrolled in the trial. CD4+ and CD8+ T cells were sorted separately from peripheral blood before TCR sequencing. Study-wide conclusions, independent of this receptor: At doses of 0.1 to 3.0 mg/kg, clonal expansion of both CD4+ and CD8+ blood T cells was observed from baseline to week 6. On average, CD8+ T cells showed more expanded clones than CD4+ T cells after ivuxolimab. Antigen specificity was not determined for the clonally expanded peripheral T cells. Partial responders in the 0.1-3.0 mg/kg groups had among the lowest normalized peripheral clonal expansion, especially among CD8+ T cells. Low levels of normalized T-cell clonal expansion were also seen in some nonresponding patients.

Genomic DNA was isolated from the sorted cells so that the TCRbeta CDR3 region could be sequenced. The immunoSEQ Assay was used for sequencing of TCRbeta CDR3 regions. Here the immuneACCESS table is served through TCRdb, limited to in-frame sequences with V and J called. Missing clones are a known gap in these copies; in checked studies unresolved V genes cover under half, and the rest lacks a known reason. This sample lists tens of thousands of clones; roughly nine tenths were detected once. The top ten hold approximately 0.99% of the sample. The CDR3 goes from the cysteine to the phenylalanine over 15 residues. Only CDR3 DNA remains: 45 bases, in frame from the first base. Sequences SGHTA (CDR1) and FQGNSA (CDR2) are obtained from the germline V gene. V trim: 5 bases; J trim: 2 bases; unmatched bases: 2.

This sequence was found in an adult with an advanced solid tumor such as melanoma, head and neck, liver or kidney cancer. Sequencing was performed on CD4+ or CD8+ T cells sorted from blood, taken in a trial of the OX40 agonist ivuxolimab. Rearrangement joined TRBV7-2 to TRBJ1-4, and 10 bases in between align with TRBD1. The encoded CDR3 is CASSRQGATNEKLFF. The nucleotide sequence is TGTGCCAGCAGCCGACAGGGGGCGACTAATGAAAAACTGTTTTTT.